This record concerns one TCR beta chain sequence. Antigen: not known. Nominally healthy donors were sampled, though unrecorded immune exposures were likely. V lost 5 bases, J lost 5 bases, and 13 bases lay in between. Germline CDR1 LNHDA, CDR2 SQIVND (reference sequence). The CDR3 consists of 14 residues. This sample was taken from a study of cytomegalovirus exposure and HLA in healthy donors. Broader study findings: The productive fraction for most TCR beta V segments was about 87% or about 30% in an earlier analysis. Near-uniform donor sequencing depth was presumed by presence/absence analyses.

A multiplex PCR was run with 60 Vbeta primers and 13 Jbeta primers. Assay: immunoSEQ multiplex PCR; the TCRdb copy retains only in-frame clones and omits some. The repertoire holds 150,000 to 200,000 clones, with 75% to 85% as singletons. Sequencing was performed on PBMCs. The chain uses TRBV19 and TRBJ1-3; D gene uncertain. This TCR derives from a woman between 18 and 30 years old in good health and CMV-seropositive. The CDR3 here is CASSLQAKRNTIYF. In nucleotides, the CDR3 is TGTGCCAGTAGTCTCCAGGCCAAAAGAAACACCATATATTTT.